Listed below are T cell receptor beta chains from one sample, sequenced in a study of CD8 T cells in Susac syndrome. TCRdb fed the immunoSEQ multiplex PCR reads into MiXCR, producing one record per CDR3 protein. The sample includes some 150,000 distinct CDR3 sequences, 95% to 96% of them seen just once. The sequenced sample consisted of CD8+ T cells from PBMCs. All receptors derive from a human donor with multiple sclerosis. The CDR3 runs from the conserved cysteine through the conserved F or W. D genes are given only for firm matches. A row's size may be missing; if present it is once, few, many or a size class.

J gene	clone size	V gene	D gene	CDR3 DNA	CDR3 protein
TRBJ2-2	once	TRBV12-3/TRBV12-4	.	TGTGCCAGCAGCACGGATGGGACGTGGAACACCGGGGAGCTGTTTTTT	CASSTDGTWNTGELFF
TRBJ1-2	.	TRBV5-1	.	TGCGCCAGCAGCTTGGGTGCAGGGCGAGCTAACTATGGCTACACCTTC	CASSLGAGRANYGYTF
TRBJ1-1	.	TRBV14	.	TGTGCCAGCAGCCAAGCTGAGGAGAACACTGAAGCTTTCTTT	CASSQAEENTEAFF
TRBJ2-7	.	TRBV29-1	.	TGCAGCGTTGTAAGGGGGAGCTTCGAGCAGTACTTC	CSVVRGSFEQYF
TRBJ2-3	.	TRBV30	TRBD2	TGTGCCTGGAGTGGCGGACTAGCCGGGGAAGTAGATACGCAGTATTTT	CAWSGGLAGEVDTQYF
TRBJ2-5	.	TRBV29-1	.	TGCAGCGTTGGTCAGGAAGGGACCCAGTACTTC	CSVGQEGTQYF
TRBJ1-6	.	TRBV27	TRBD1	TGTGCCAGCAGTTACAGGGGGAATTCACCCCTCCACTTT	CASSYRGNSPLHF
TRBJ2-5	.	TRBV7-9	TRBD1	TGTGCCAGCAGCCGCACTACAGGACAGGGGGGAGAGACCCAGTACTTC	CASSRTTGQGGETQYF
TRBJ2-2	.	TRBV4-1	.	TGCGCCAGCAGCCAAGTGCTAGCGCTGAACACCGGGGAGCTGTTTTTT	CASSQVLALNTGELFF
TRBJ2-2	.	TRBV30	.	TGTGCCTGGAGCGGGGACAGCGGGGCCGGGGAGCTGTTTTTT	CAWSGDSGAGELFF
TRBJ1-6	.	TRBV2	TRBD1	TGTGCCAGCAGCCCTAGACAGGGAAGAGGCTCACCCCTCCACTTT	CASSPRQGRGSPLHF
TRBJ1-2	once	TRBV3-1	.	TGTGCCAGCAGCGATTCGAGGGGTTGCTACACCTTC	CASSDSRGCYTF
TRBJ1-1	.	TRBV3-1	.	TGTGCCAGCAGCCAAGATAAACTAAAAGTCCGAAGGTTCACTGAAGCTTTCTTT	CASSQDKLKVRRFTEAFF
TRBJ1-5	.	TRBV30	.	TGTGCCTGGAGTGTAGGGTGGGGTCGTAATCAGCCCCAGCATTTT	CAWSVGWGRNQPQHF
TRBJ2-2	.	TRBV5-4	.	TGTGCCAGCAGCTTAAATGGGGAGCTGTTTTTT	CASSLNGELFF
TRBJ1-1	.	TRBV27	TRBD1	TGTGCCAGCAGTAGGGGGCTGGAAGCTTTCTTT	CASSRGLEAFF
TRBJ2-1	.	TRBV20-1	TRBD2	TGCAGTGCTAGCCCCGAACCAATAGCGGGGTACTACAATGAGCAGTTCTTC	CSASPEPIAGYYNEQFF
TRBJ2-2	.	TRBV25-1	TRBD2	TGTGCCAGCAGTGAACCCGCGGGAGCAACCGGGGAGCTGTTTTTT	CASSEPAGATGELFF
TRBJ1-4	.	TRBV12-3/TRBV12-4	.	TGTGCCAGCAGTTTAGCGGGAACTAATGAAAAACTGTTTTTT	CASSLAGTNEKLFF
TRBJ1-5	.	TRBV27	TRBD1	TGTGCCAGCAGTTCACGACAGGGGGGTCAGCCCCAGCATTTT	CASSSRQGGQPQHF
TRBJ1-4	.	TRBV15	.	TGTGCCACCAGCACCCCTTCTAAATGGGGTGAAAAACTGTTTTTT	CATSTPSKWGEKLFF
TRBJ1-1	.	TRBV4-1	.	TGCGCCAGCAGCCCGGGACTTCACACTGAAGCTTTCTTT	CASSPGLHTEAFF
TRBJ1-2	.	TRBV29-1	.	TGCAGCGTTGAACTCCCGGGGGGGGCGGGAAACGGCTACACCTTC	CSVELPGGAGNGYTF
TRBJ2-1	.	TRBV27	.	TGTGCCAGCAGTTTATCCCCTCGGTCCAGGTGGCGGGACAATGAGCAGTTCTTC	CASSLSPRSRWRDNEQFF
TRBJ1-5	.	TRBV4-1	.	TGCGCCAGCAGCCAAGATCGCTTTAGTACCGATGCGACGCAGCCCCAGCATTTT	CASSQDRFSTDATQPQHF
TRBJ1-2	.	TRBV29-1	.	TGCAGCGTTCGAATCGGGGGGAGGCATGGCTACACCTTC	CSVRIGGRHGYTF
TRBJ1-1	once	TRBV9	TRBD1	TGTGCCAGCAGCACCTCACAGGGGGCGGGCACTGAAGCTTTCTTT	CASSTSQGAGTEAFF
TRBJ2-5	.	TRBV30	.	TGTGCCTGGAGTCACGGTAGACTCCAAGAGACCCAGTACTTC	CAWSHGRLQETQYF
TRBJ1-2	.	TRBV29-1	.	TGCAGCGTGCATCCGACAGCTCCAGCTGGCTACACCTTC	CSVHPTAPAGYTF
TRBJ1-1	.	TRBV7-9	TRBD1	TGTGCCACCGAGAACACAGGGGGCTGGACTGAAGCTTTCTTT	CATENTGGWTEAFF
TRBJ2-2	.	TRBV3-1	.	TGTGCCAGCAGCCCAGGGGCAGACACGAACACCGGGGAGCTGTTTTTT	CASSPGADTNTGELFF
TRBJ1-2	.	TRBV3-1	TRBD1	TGTGCCAGCAGCCCCTGGGCAGGGGGCGATGGCTACACCTTC	CASSPWAGGDGYTF
TRBJ1-1	.	TRBV4-1	.	TGCGCCAGCAGCCAAGAAGAGATCATGAACACTGAAGCTTTCTTT	CASSQEEIMNTEAFF
TRBJ2-7	.	TRBV7-9	TRBD1	TGTGCCAGCAGCGACGGGACAGTCCTATACGAGCAGTACTTC	CASSDGTVLYEQYF
TRBJ2-7	.	TRBV12-3/TRBV12-4	TRBD2	TGTGCCAGCAGTCCCGTCGGGGGGAAATTCTACGAGCAGTACTTC	CASSPVGGKFYEQYF
TRBJ2-1	.	TRBV14	.	TGTGCCAGCAGCCTGGTGGTATACAATGAGCAGTTCTTC	CASSLVVYNEQFF
TRBJ2-4	.	TRBV2	.	TGTGCCAGCAGGACCTTAGACAAAAACATTCAGTACTTC	CASRTLDKNIQYF
TRBJ2-1	.	TRBV5-6	.	TGTGCCAGCGTCTCGAGCCGGAGGTGGGGCAGCTCCTACAATGAGCAGTTCTTC	CASVSSRRWGSSYNEQFF
TRBJ2-7	.	TRBV29-1	.	TGCAGCGTCGCTATCATAATAGGCGAGCAGTACTTC	CSVAIIIGEQYF
TRBJ2-3	.	TRBV7-6	TRBD2	TGTGCCAGCAGCTCGACTAGCGGGGGGTTGGGTGATACGCAGTATTTT	CASSSTSGGLGDTQYF
TRBJ1-5	.	TRBV27	.	TGTGCCAGCAGAGCCGGGACACCAAATCAGCCCCAGCATTTT	CASRAGTPNQPQHF
TRBJ1-3	.	TRBV9	.	TGTGCCAGCAGCGTAGACCCCAGCTCTGGAAACACCATATATTTT	CASSVDPSSGNTIYF
TRBJ1-1	.	TRBV29-1	.	TGCAGCGTTCCCCTGAGCGGGACTGAAGCTTTCTTT	CSVPLSGTEAFF
TRBJ1-2	.	TRBV6-5	.	TGTGCCAGCACCATCGACAGGAACTATGGCTACACCTTC	CASTIDRNYGYTF
TRBJ2-2	.	TRBV29-1	.	TGCAGCGTTACGTGGGAGACAGCGAACACCGGGGAGCTGTTTTTT	CSVTWETANTGELFF
TRBJ2-5	.	TRBV30	.	TGTGCCTGGAGTCCCAGGGGACGGTTCCAAGAGACCCAGTACTTC	CAWSPRGRFQETQYF
TRBJ2-3	.	TRBV2	.	TGTGCCAGCAGTGAAACCAGCGGCACAGATACGCAGTATTTT	CASSETSGTDTQYF
TRBJ1-4	.	TRBV12-3/TRBV12-4	.	TGTGCCAGCAGTACAGGGTCAACTAATGAAAAACTGTTTTTT	CASSTGSTNEKLFF
TRBJ1-1	.	TRBV12-3/TRBV12-4	.	TGTGCCACCAGCGTTAACACTGAAGCTTTCTTT	CATSVNTEAFF
TRBJ2-4	.	TRBV20-1	.	TGCAGTGCTAGAGTCCCACCTTACACGGCGGACGTAGCCAAAAACATTCAGTACTTC	CSARVPPYTADVAKNIQYF
TRBJ1-2	few	TRBV27	.	TGTGCCAGCAGCCCACTACCTCTGGCCCCCTATGGCTACACCTTC	CASSPLPLAPYGYTF
TRBJ2-7	.	TRBV6-6	.	TGTGCCAGCAGTTTATATGAGGCCGAGCAGTACTTC	CASSLYEAEQYF
TRBJ2-5	.	TRBV11-2	TRBD2	TGTGCCAGCAGCCTTAGCTGGGTAGCGGGGGACTCACAAGAGACCCAGTACTTC	CASSLSWVAGDSQETQYF